These 5 T cell receptor beta chains were sequenced from one sample in a study of blood T cells in healthy people across ages. Combining a sample-barcoded 5' primer with a J-beta primer mix, a second PCR ran for about 7 to 11 cycles. TCRdb re-analysed the 5' RACE reads in MiXCR, keeping a single row per CDR3 protein. This table holds around 900,000 distinct CDR3 sequences, around 30% found once. Sequencing used blood. The receptors originated from a woman of 80 years or more in good health.

Many counts were recorded for this clonotype. CDR3 residues: CASSSPGSRGSEQFF. CDR3 DNA: TGTGCCAGCAGTTCACCCGGGAGCCGTGGGAGTGAGCAGTTCTTC. This chain joins TRBV12-3 or TRBV12-4 and TRBJ2-1; possible D gene TRBD2, 6 bases. V gave up 4 bases and J gave up 9 bases, with 19 bases separating them. This CDR3 region has 15 residues.

This clonotype was counted at least ten times. V gene TRBV25-1 combines with J gene TRBJ1-4; D call uncertain. The CDR3 extends over 10 amino acids. Germline lookup yields CDR1 MGHDK and CDR2 SYGVNS. V shed 6 bases and J shed 6 bases, with 2 bases lying between them. The CDR3 loop is CASRDEKLFF. CDR3 in DNA: TGTGCCAGCAGGGATGAAAAACTGTTTTTT. Looking up the rest from reference TRBV25-1 and TRBJ1-4 gives the full variable domain: EADIYQTPRYLVIGTGKKITLECSQTMGHDKMYWYQQDPGMELHLIHYSYGVNSTEKGDLSSESTVSRIRTEHFPLTLESARPSHTSQYLCASRDEKLFFGSGTQLSVL.

The chain links TRBV6-5 to TRBJ2-5; D call uncertain. Germline values: CDR1 MNHEY, CDR2 SVGAGI. Trimming pared 7 bases from V and 5 bases from J, leaving 17 bases between. The CDR3 spans 14 residues. CDR3 region: CASTHQPIWETQYF. The CDR3 nucleotides are TGTGCCAGCACCCATCAGCCAATTTGGGAGACCCAGTACTTC.

This clonotype was counted many times. With a much larger clone just one base away, this may be a read error. The rearrangement links TRBV7-6 to TRBJ2-1, with D possibly being TRBD1 (5 bases). The tail of the sequence fits TRBJ2-7 better, so the J call may be wrong. CDR1 is SGHVS, CDR2 FNYEAQ, per germline. The CDR3 totals 15 residues. CDR3 in amino acids: CASSLAQGPYNEQYF. The CDR3 DNA is TGTGCCAGCAGCTTGGCGCAGGGCCCCTACAATGAGCAGTACTTC.

This clonotype turned up a few times. This sequence joins TRBV6-2 or TRBV6-3 and TRBJ1-5; perhaps TRBD1 as D (5 bases). Trimming took off 7 bases at V and 0 bases at J, with 13 bases between the two ends. The CDR3 covers 15 residues. CDR1 is MNHEY, CDR2 SVGEGT, per germline. CDR3 region: CASNTTDYSNQPQHF. The DNA of the CDR3 is TGTGCCAGCAACACGACAGACTATAGCAATCAGCCCCAGCATTTT.